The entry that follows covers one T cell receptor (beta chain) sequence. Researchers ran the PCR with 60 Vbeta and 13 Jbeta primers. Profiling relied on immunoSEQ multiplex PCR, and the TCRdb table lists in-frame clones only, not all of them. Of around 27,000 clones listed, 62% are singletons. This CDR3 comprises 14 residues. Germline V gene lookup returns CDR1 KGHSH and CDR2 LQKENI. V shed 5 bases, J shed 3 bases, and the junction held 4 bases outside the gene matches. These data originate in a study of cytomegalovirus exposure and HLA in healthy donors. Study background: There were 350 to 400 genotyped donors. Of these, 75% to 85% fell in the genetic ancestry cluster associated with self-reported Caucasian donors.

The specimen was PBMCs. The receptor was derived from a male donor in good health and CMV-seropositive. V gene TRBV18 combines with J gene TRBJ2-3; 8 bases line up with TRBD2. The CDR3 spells CASSWTSSTDTQYF. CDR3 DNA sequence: TGTGCCAGCTCATGGACTAGCAGTACAGATACGCAGTATTTT.